This TCR beta chain was recorded in a study of response to subunit inactivated influenza vaccine. This clonotype has just a few counts. TCRdb independently ran MiXCR on the RT-PCR reads; one entry per CDR3 protein. This repertoire shows hundreds of thousands of distinct CDR3 sequences, 12% to 15% found once; its top ten account for roughly 7.6%. The CDR3 covers 11 residues. Germline V gene data show CDR1 as SNHLY and CDR2 as FYNNEI. Trimming stripped 6 bases from V and 4 bases from J, with 6 bases between. This TCR came from a man aged 50 or older who received an inactivated influenza vaccine. The source material was PBMCs from blood, sampled approximately 15 days before vaccination. This rearrangement joins TRBV2 to TRBJ2-5, with D hard to call. CDR3 nucleotides: TGTGCCAGCAGGGGTGGAGAGACCCAGTACTTC. Translating it yields CASRGGETQYF.